This entry is about one TCR beta chain. As yet, its antigen is unknown. The table came from immunoSEQ multiplex PCR; TCRdb's copy has only in-frame clones and leaves some out. The sample has some 140,000 clones, approximately 94% seen once. This sample was taken from a study of graft-versus-host responses after intestinal transplantation. Study at large: Multivisceral, liver-intestinal, or isolated intestinal grafts were transplanted into recipients. Following induction with anti-thymocyte globulin, all recipients were given tacrolimus and steroids for about three years.

This CDR3 region has 14 residues. Germline V lookup: CDR1 SGHKS, CDR2 YYEKEE (reference sequence). Trimming took 4 bases from V and 5 from J; bases not matched to a gene: 6. The chain carries TRBV5-5 and TRBJ1-5; 7 nucleotides agree with TRBD1. This receptor was identified in a human donor who received an intestinal transplant. Sequencing used unstimulated CD4+ T cells sorted from spleen or lymph node cells, obtained before intestinal transplant. CDR3 loop: CASSRQGGDQPQHF. CDR3 nucleotides: TGTGCCAGCAGCCGACAGGGAGGGGATCAGCCCCAGCATTTT.